This TCR beta chain was identified during a study of cytomegalovirus exposure and HLA in healthy donors. Study summary: Drawn from HLA-typed donors, about 85 million unique TCRs were held in an early data release.

The CDR3 is made up of 13 amino acids. Germline assignment: CDR1 MDHEN and CDR2 SYDVKM. V shed 6 bases and J shed 1 base, with 9 bases lying between them. Amplification used 60 Vbeta primers and 13 Jbeta primers. The repertoire was sequenced with immunoSEQ multiplex PCR; TCRdb's copy has only in-frame clones and lacks some. The data contain about 160,000 clones, roughly 80% of them singletons. The gene calls are TRBV28 and TRBJ1-2; D not resolved. The sample comprised PBMCs. This sequence was found in a man aged 30 to 39 in good health and CMV-seronegative. DNA for the CDR3: TGTGCCAGCAGCCCGGACTTTAACTATGGCTACACCTTC. Translated, it gives CASSPDFNYGYTF.